The 14 T cell receptor beta chains given below trace back to one sample, sequenced in a study of blood T cell repertoires in COVID-19. TCRdb's table, derived via immunoSEQ multiplex PCR, lists solely in-frame clones and lacks some. The table has roughly 300,000 clones, 80% to 90% seen once; the top ten hold roughly 8%. Source material: peripheral blood. The receptors come from a woman aged 50 to 60 who had recovered from COVID-19.

The V and J genes are TRBV19 and TRBJ1-6; 7 bases are a match to TRBD1. This CDR3 comprises 14 residues. V was clipped by 7 bases and J by 5 bases; unmatched bases: 5. Germline CDR1 and CDR2: LNHDA and SQIVND (reference sequence). CDR3 DNA: TGTGCCAGTAATCGGGGGACAGATAATTCACCCCTCCACTTT. Its protein is CASNRGTDNSPLHF.

V is TRBV21-1 and J is TRBJ2-7; the table names TRBD2, a call not compared with the DNA. TRBV21-1 is a known pseudogene. The CDR3 totals 18 residues. The CDR3 nucleotides read TGTGCCAGCAGCAAAACCCGTCTAGCGCCAAAGTGGGGGTACGAGCAGTACTTC. Translating it yields CASSKTRLAPKWGYEQYF.

The sample holds a few counts of this clone. This CDR3 is CASRLAWGHFPYNSPLHF. DNA for the CDR3: TGTGCAAGTCGCTTAGCCTGGGGGCACTTCCCCTATAATTCACCCCTCCACTTT. The chain couples TRBV12-2 to TRBJ1-6; the tabulated D call, TRBD1, remains unverified against the DNA. TRBV12-2 is shown as a pseudogene. The CDR3 extends over 18 amino acids.

The V gene is TRBV4-2, the J gene TRBJ1-4; weak D call: TRBD1 (6 bases). CDR1 and CDR2 from the germline V gene are LGHNA and YNFKEQ. The CDR3 spans 15 residues. V lost 0 bases, J lost 7 bases, and 12 bases lay in between. DNA of the CDR3: TGTGCCAGCAGCCAAGATCGAGGGGGGGCTGAAAAACTGTTTTTT. Its protein is CASSQDRGGAEKLFF.

The rearrangement links TRBV3-1 (or the pseudogene TRBV3-2) to TRBJ1-5, with 9 bases lining up with TRBD1. This CDR3 region has 15 residues. CDR1 is LGHDT, CDR2 YNNKEL, per germline (reference sequence). Trimming at V came to 1 base and at J to 7 bases, leaving 5 bases not matched to a gene. In nucleotides, the CDR3 is TGTGCCAGCAGCCAAGGAAGGACAGGGGCGCAGCCCCAGCATTTT. The encoded protein is CASSQGRTGAQPQHF.

The chain uses TRBV10-3 and TRBJ2-7, with 10 bases identical to TRBD1. The CDR3 is 16 amino acids. Per the germline V gene, CDR1 is ENHRY and CDR2 is SYGVKD. With V trimmed by 5 bases and J by 7 bases, 14 bases remained unmatched. The DNA of the CDR3 is TGTGCCATCAGTAAAACCGGGACAGGGGACCCAGTAGAGCAGTACTTC. Its translation is CAISKTGTGDPVEQYF.

The chain recombines TRBV3-1 (or the pseudogene TRBV3-2) with TRBJ2-1, with a possible D match to TRBD2 (5 bases). CDR3 length equals 15 residues. Trimming stripped 5 bases from V and 9 bases from J, with 20 bases between. Germline V lookup: CDR1 LGHDT, CDR2 YNNKEL (reference sequence). For the CDR3, the DNA is TGTGCCAGCAGCACTGACACCTTAACTAGTTTTGAGCAGTTCTTC. It is translated as CASSTDTLTSFEQFF.

About this clone: The junction departs from germline at one end; a sequencing error may be responsible. V usage is TRBV3-1 (or the pseudogene TRBV3-2) and J usage is TRBJ2-1; 10 bases map to TRBD2. The CDR3 is 17 residues long. Per germline, CDR1 LGHDT and CDR2 YNNKEL (reference sequence). The CDR3 loop is CASSKEPSGGASNEQFF. The CDR3 DNA is TGTGCCAGCAGCAAAGAACCGAGCGGGGGGGCCAGCAATGAGCAGTTCTTC.

The chain uses TRBV19 and TRBJ2-5; D might be TRBD1 (6 bases). CDR1 and CDR2 from the germline V gene are LNHDA and SQIVND (reference sequence). V lost 7 bases to trimming and J lost 5 bases, with 14 bases between them. This CDR3 is 13 amino acids long. The CDR3 region has the DNA TGTGCCAGTACATCGACAGGAAGGGAGACCCAGTACTTC. Encoded protein: CASTSTGRETQYF.

The V gene is TRBV5-1, the J gene TRBJ2-3, with D possibly matching TRBD1 (6 bases). V lost 8 bases and J 1 base, leaving 11 bases between the germline ends. The CDR3 extends over 13 amino acids. Germline CDR1 SGHRS, CDR2 YFSETQ. The CDR3 protein is CASTNRGTDTQYF. CDR3 sequence (DNA): TGCGCCAGTACCAACAGGGGCACAGATACGCAGTATTTT.

This clone was counted between two and nine times. The chain combines TRBV5-1 with TRBJ2-2; unclear D gene. Trimming took 2 bases from V and 9 from J, leaving 14 bases between them. The germline V gene encodes CDR1 SGHRS and CDR2 YFSETQ. This CDR3 has 14 amino acids. CDR3 bases: TGCGCCAGCAGCTTAATAATAGTACCTCGGGAGCTGTTTTTT. Amino acids: CASSLIIVPRELFF.

The V call is TRBV19, the J call TRBJ2-3; 11 bases agree with TRBD2. CDR3 length equals 16 residues. Unmatched junction bases numbered 8, after V lost 5 bases and J lost 4 bases. Germline values: CDR1 LNHDA, CDR2 SQIVND (reference sequence). CDR3 amino acids: CASSPRLAGRADTQYF. The CDR3 DNA reads TGTGCCAGTAGTCCCAGACTAGCGGGAAGGGCAGATACGCAGTATTTT.

V and J are TRBV10-2 and TRBJ2-7, with 11 bases that match TRBD1. Germline CDR1 reads WSHSY; CDR2 reads SAAADI. The V segment lost 6 bases and the J segment 0 bases; nucleotides outside the gene matches: 1. This CDR3 contains 14 residues. In DNA, the CDR3 is TGCGCCAGCAGGGACAGGGGGCTCTCCTACGAGCAGTACTTC. Translation: CASRDRGLSYEQYF.

This rearrangement joins TRBV10-3 to TRBJ2-1; 10 positions match TRBD1. The CDR3 is 15 residues long. Trimming removed 7 bases from V and 7 bases from J; junction bases left unmatched: 10. Germline CDR1 is ENHRY and CDR2 is SYGVKD. CDR3 DNA: TGTGCCATCAACACCGGGACAGGGGATGTTAATGAGCAGTTCTTC. It is translated as CAINTGTGDVNEQFF.